A selection of T cell receptor beta chains follows, all from one sample in a study of radiotherapy plus CTLA-4 blockade in lung cancer. Sequencing used immunoSEQ multiplex PCR; TCRdb keeps in-frame clones, though not all of them. This sample has fewer than 100,000 clones, with more than 80% found just once. The sample was peripheral blood, taken from a patient treated with radiotherapy plus ipilimumab. The receptors originated from a human donor with non-small cell lung cancer who had stable disease on radiotherapy plus ipilimumab. CDR3s include the opening cysteine and the closing phenylalanine or tryptophan. The D gene is left open where the match is weak. Size is omitted from some rows. Given values are once, few, many or a class for expanded clones.

j_gene	d_gene	v_gene	abundance	CDR3aa	CDR3nt
TRBJ2-7	TRBD2	TRBV7-2	NA	CASSRASGGAGEQYF	TGTGCCAGCAGCCGAGCTAGCGGGGGGGCCGGCGAGCAGTACTTC
TRBJ1-5	TRBD1	TRBV7-9	NA	CASSLSSRGGQPQHF	TGTGCCAGCAGCTTATCTAGCAGGGGGGGTCAGCCCCAGCATTTT
TRBJ2-2	NA	TRBV6-1	NA	CASSEVNSPGELFF	TGTGCCAGCAGTGAAGTAAATAGCCCCGGGGAGCTGTTTTTT
TRBJ1-3	NA	TRBV6-5	once	CASSTDRPWGDTIYF	TGTGCCAGCAGTACCGATCGTCCTTGGGGGGACACCATATATTTT
TRBJ2-1	TRBD2	TRBV6-6	few	CASSYRRLAGSDEQFF	TGTGCCAGCAGTTACCGTCGACTAGCGGGATCCGATGAGCAGTTCTTC
TRBJ1-1	NA	TRBV5-8	NA	CASSFGRGTRNTEAFF	TGTGCCAGCAGCTTCGGAAGGGGAACACGGAACACTGAAGCTTTCTTT
TRBJ2-1	TRBD2	TRBV27	NA	CASSRLGTSVYNEQFF	TGTGCCAGCAGCCGCCTAGGGACTAGCGTATACAATGAGCAGTTCTTC
TRBJ2-1	TRBD1	TRBV5-4	NA	CASSLSLGQGSNEQFF	TGTGCCAGCAGCTTAAGTCTGGGACAGGGGAGTAATGAGCAGTTCTTC
TRBJ2-3	TRBD2	TRBV6-1	NA	CASSETGGTRGDTQYF	TGTGCCAGCAGTGAAACCGGGGGGACTAGAGGAGATACGCAGTATTTT
TRBJ1-1	TRBD1	TRBV5-1	few	CASSLSPGQGDTEAFF	TGCGCCAGCAGCTTGTCTCCGGGACAGGGGGACACTGAAGCTTTCTTT
TRBJ2-1	NA	TRBV7-3	NA	CASSLWGAGYNEQFF	TGTGCCAGCAGCTTATGGGGAGCGGGTTACAATGAGCAGTTCTTC
TRBJ2-1	NA	TRBV11-2	NA	CASSLGAASSYNEQFF	TGTGCCAGCAGCTTAGGAGCGGCTAGCTCCTACAATGAGCAGTTCTTC
TRBJ2-1	NA	TRBV19	few	CASSLGLALSDNEQFF	TGTGCCAGTAGCCTTGGTCTAGCTTTATCCGACAATGAGCAGTTCTTC
TRBJ1-2	TRBD1	TRBV30	NA	CAWRQGTYGYTF	TGTGCCTGGAGACAGGGGACCTATGGCTACACCTTC
TRBJ2-1	TRBD2	TRBV7-9	NA	CASSPGLAVYNEQFF	TGTGCCAGCAGCCCCGGACTAGCGGTCTACAATGAGCAGTTCTTC
TRBJ1-6	TRBD1	TRBV6-5	NA	CASTQGDNSPLHF	TGTGCCAGCACACAGGGGGATAATTCACCCCTCCACTTT
TRBJ2-4	TRBD1	TRBV29-1	NA	CSVDSTGVKNIQYF	TGCAGCGTGGATTCGACAGGGGTAAAAAACATTCAGTACTTC
TRBJ1-1	NA	TRBV30	NA	CAFRDGDEAFF	TGTGCCTTCCGGGACGGGGATGAAGCTTTCTTT
TRBJ2-3	TRBD2	TRBV30	NA	CAWSVGISGGATDTQYF	TGTGCCTGGAGTGTAGGGATAAGCGGGGGGGCCACAGATACGCAGTATTTT
TRBJ2-1	TRBD2	TRBV6-4	NA	CASRLTSGRGNEQFF	TGTGCCAGCAGGTTGACTAGCGGGAGAGGGAATGAGCAGTTCTTC
TRBJ2-1	NA	TRBV5-6	few	CASSFHHEQFF	TGTGCCAGCAGCTTCCATCATGAGCAGTTCTTC
TRBJ2-2	NA	TRBV5-4	NA	CASSLKGTSNGELFF	TGTGCCAGCAGCTTGAAGGGGACCTCTAACGGGGAGCTGTTTTTT
TRBJ1-1	NA	TRBV4-1	NA	CASSQGGNTEAFF	TGCGCCAGCAGCCAAGGAGGGAACACTGAAGCTTTCTTT
TRBJ1-2	NA	TRBV7-3	NA	CASSLNPGPYGYTF	TGTGCCAGCAGCTTAAACCCCGGGCCGTATGGCTACACCTTC
TRBJ2-2	NA	TRBV28	NA	CASSLGRSTGELFF	TGTGCCAGCAGTTTGGGACGGTCGACCGGGGAGCTGTTTTTT
TRBJ2-3	TRBD1	TRBV18	NA	CASSQQRTGDTQYF	TGTGCCAGCTCACAACAGCGGACAGGGGATACGCAGTATTTT
TRBJ1-1	TRBD1	TRBV27	NA	CASSYRQGPEAFF	TGTGCCAGCAGTTATAGACAGGGCCCTGAAGCTTTCTTT
TRBJ2-7	NA	TRBV5-1	NA	CASSFLAGNSYEQYF	TGCGCCAGCAGCTTCCTCGCGGGGAATTCCTACGAGCAGTACTTC
TRBJ2-7	NA	TRBV11-2	few	CASSLMAISYEQYF	TGTGCCAGCAGCTTAATGGCGATCTCCTACGAGCAGTACTTC
TRBJ2-1	TRBD1	TRBV28	NA	CASSPSGTGRHNEQFF	TGTGCCAGCAGTCCCTCCGGGACAGGGCGGCACAATGAGCAGTTCTTC
TRBJ2-7	TRBD2	TRBV27	NA	CASSLSTSGYYEQYF	TGTGCCAGCAGTCTCTCGACTAGCGGCTACTACGAGCAGTACTTC
TRBJ2-3	TRBD2	TRBV7-2	NA	CASSLSPRLAGATDTQYF	TGTGCCAGCAGCTTAAGCCCCCGACTAGCGGGTGCCACAGATACGCAGTATTTT
TRBJ1-4	NA	TRBV5-1	NA	CASSTQGTNEKLFF	TGCGCCAGCAGCACTCAGGGGACTAATGAAAAACTGTTTTTT
TRBJ1-6	TRBD1	TRBV5-4	NA	CASSTGTGNSPLHF	TGTGCCAGCAGCACCGGGACAGGGAATTCACCCCTCCACTTT
TRBJ2-7	NA	TRBV30	NA	CAWSVGPSYEQYF	TGTGCCTGGAGTGTAGGACCCTCCTACGAGCAGTACTTC
TRBJ2-1	NA	TRBV7-3	once	CASSLVRRSYNEQFF	TGTGCCAGCAGCTTAGTGAGAAGATCCTACAATGAGCAGTTCTTC
TRBJ1-6	NA	TRBV13	NA	CASSSNRGVIGERVNSPLHF	TGTGCCAGCAGCTCCAATCGGGGGGTAATCGGCGAGAGGGTAAATTCACCCCTCCACTTT
TRBJ2-1	NA	TRBV2	NA	CASSGDPYNEQFF	TGTGCCAGCAGTGGAGACCCTTACAATGAGCAGTTCTTC
TRBJ1-1	TRBD1	TRBV5-4	NA	CASTRQGPTEAFF	TGTGCCAGCACCAGACAGGGGCCCACTGAAGCTTTCTTT
TRBJ2-2	TRBD1	TRBV6-4	NA	CASSRTMDRATGELFF	TGTGCCAGCAGTCGAACCATGGACAGGGCCACCGGGGAGCTGTTTTTT
TRBJ2-3	NA	TRBV5-1	NA	CASSLVGATRKDTQYF	TGCGCCAGCAGCTTGGTGGGAGCCACAAGGAAGGATACGCAGTATTTT
TRBJ2-2	TRBD1	TRBV6-4	NA	CASSATGVTGELFF	TGTGCCAGCAGTGCTACAGGGGTCACCGGGGAGCTGTTTTTT
TRBJ1-1	NA	TRBV5-1	NA	CASSPSRATGPEAFF	TGCGCCAGCAGCCCCTCCCGGGCAACAGGACCTGAAGCTTTCTTT